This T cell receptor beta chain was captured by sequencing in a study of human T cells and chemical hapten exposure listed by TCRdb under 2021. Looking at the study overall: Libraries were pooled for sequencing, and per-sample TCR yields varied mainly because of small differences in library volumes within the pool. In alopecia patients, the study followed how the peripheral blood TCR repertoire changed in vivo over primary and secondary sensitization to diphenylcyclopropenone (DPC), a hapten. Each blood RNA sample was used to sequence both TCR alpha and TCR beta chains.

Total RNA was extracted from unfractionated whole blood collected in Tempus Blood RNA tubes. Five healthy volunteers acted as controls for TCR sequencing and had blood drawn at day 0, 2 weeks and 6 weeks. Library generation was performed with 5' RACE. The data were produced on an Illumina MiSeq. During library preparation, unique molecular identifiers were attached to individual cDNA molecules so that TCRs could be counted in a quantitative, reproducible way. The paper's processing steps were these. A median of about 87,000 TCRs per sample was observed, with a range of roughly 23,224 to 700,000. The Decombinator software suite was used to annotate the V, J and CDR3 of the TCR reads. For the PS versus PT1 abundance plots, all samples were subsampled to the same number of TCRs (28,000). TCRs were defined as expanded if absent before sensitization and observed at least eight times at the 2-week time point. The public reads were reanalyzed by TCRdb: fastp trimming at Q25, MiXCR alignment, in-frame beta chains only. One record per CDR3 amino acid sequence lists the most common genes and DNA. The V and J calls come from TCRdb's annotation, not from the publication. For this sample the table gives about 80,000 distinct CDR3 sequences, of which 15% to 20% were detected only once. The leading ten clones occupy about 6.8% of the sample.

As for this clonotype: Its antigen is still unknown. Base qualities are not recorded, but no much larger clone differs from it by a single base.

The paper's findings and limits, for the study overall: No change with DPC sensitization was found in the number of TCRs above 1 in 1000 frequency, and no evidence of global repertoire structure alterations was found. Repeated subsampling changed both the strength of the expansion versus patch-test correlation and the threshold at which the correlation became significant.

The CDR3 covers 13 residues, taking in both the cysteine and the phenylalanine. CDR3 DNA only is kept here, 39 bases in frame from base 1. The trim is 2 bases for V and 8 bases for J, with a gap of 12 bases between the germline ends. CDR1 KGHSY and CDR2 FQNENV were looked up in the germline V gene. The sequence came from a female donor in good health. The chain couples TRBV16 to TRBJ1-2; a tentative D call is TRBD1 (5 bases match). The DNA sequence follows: TGTGCCAGCAGCCAAGGCACGAGGGGCGGCTACACCTTC. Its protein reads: CASSQGTRGGYTF.